The TCR beta chain described here comes from a study of T cells in Graves' hyperthyroidism and ophthalmopathy. Study at large: Peripheral blood collection took place at initial diagnosis, before any treatment.

It was RNA transcripts that yielded the amplified TCR beta CDR3 regions. HTBI primers were the set used in a first-round RT-PCR of the TCR CDR3. TCRdb redid the calling of the multiplex PCR reads with MiXCR, one entry per CDR3 protein. The table records about 840,000 distinct CDR3 sequences, 38% of them present only once. Diagnosing involved the use of clinical symptoms, serum thyroxine and TRAb, thyroid ultrasound and orbital computed tomography. Using over 8.5 ml of fresh peripheral blood, PBMCs were prepared. Turning to this clonotype: The junction shows a germline mismatch at one end, possibly a read error.

The CDR3 is 14 amino acids. Germline V lookup: CDR1 ENHRY, CDR2 SYGVKD. This receptor was obtained from a man aged 18 to 30 with Graves' hyperthyroidism. What was sequenced was blood. The rearrangement joins TRBV10-3 to TRBJ2-5; D gene unclear. The chain's CDR3 is CASSESRFQGTQYF. The CDR3 bases are TGTGCCAGCAGTGAATCCAGGTTTCAAGGGACCCAGTACTTC.